This T cell receptor (beta chain) was obtained from a study of STAT5B mutations in CD4+ large granular lymphocyte leukemia. Study at large: Cryopreserved patient cells were CD8-depleted, then anti-CD4 bead selected.

In the study's own analysis: Productive clonotypes were detectable down to 2.59 x 10-5 frequency. TCRdb's table, derived via immunoSEQ multiplex PCR, lists solely in-frame clones and lacks some. The DNA was the basis for D and trimming; V, J and clone size are from that table. The top ten clones hold about 88% of a sample with approximately 2,500 clones, about four fifths of them seen once. A word on this clone: Its specificity is not known.

Trimming took off 0 bases at V and 8 bases at J, with 8 bases between the two ends. This CDR3 has 13 residues. CDR1 is LNHNV and CDR2 is YYDKDF in the germline V gene (reference sequence). Notes on the study in general: CD4-sorted patient repertoires seemed more clonal than healthy CD4+ repertoires. TRBV06-family usage was enriched in top patient clones (8/27) versus controls (2/35).

The clonotype originates from a woman between 65 and 79 years old with CD4+ T-cell large granular lymphocyte leukemia. Sequenced input: PBMCs. This chain joins TRBV15 and TRBJ1-5; perhaps TRBD1 as D (5 bases). In nucleotides, the CDR3 is TGTGCCACCAGCAGAGATCCGGGGGAGCCCCAGCATTTT. Protein: CATSRDPGEPQHF. Based on the CDR3 plus reference TRBV15 and TRBJ1-5, the full variable domain is DAMVIQNPRYQVTQFGKPVTLSCSQTLNHNVMYWYQQKSSQAPKLLFHYYDKDFNNEADTPDNFQSRRPNTSFCFLDIRSPGLGDTAMYLCATSRDPGEPQHFGDGTRLSIL.